The next 9 T cell receptor beta chains were all read from a single sample in a study of T cell repertoires in cytomegalovirus infection. These receptors are not linked to any known antigen. TCRdb re-called the reads through MiXCR, storing one row per CDR3 protein. Of roughly 700,000 distinct CDR3 sequences listed, 30% to 40% are singletons. Sequencing used cultured PBMCs, obtained from culture after CMV antigen stimulation. Receptor source: a human donor in good health (CMV status not recorded). Some clones in this sample may be carry-over from other donors' samples.

V and J are TRBV20-1 and TRBJ2-1; the D call may be TRBD1 or TRBD2 (6 bases each). CDR1 and CDR2 (germline): DFQATT, SNEGSKA (reference sequence). V was shortened by 6 bases and J by 3 bases, with 15 bases between the two germline ends. The length of the CDR3 is 14 residues. The CDR3 DNA reads as TGCAGTGCCGCGCTAGGAGGGGGCTACAATGAGCAGTTCTTC. Translation: CSAALGGGYNEQFF.

The gene calls are TRBV6-8 and TRBJ1-2; 8 bases are a match to TRBD1. V was clipped by 5 bases and J by 7 bases; unmatched bases: 6. In germline, CDR1 is MNHGY, CDR2 SAAAGT. This CDR3 has 13 residues. The CDR3: CASSVGQGFGYTF. The CDR3 DNA follows: TGTGCCAGCAGTGTCGGACAGGGCTTTGGCTACACCTTC.

The chain employs TRBV30 and TRBJ2-7, with D perhaps matching TRBD1 (5 bases). V was cut by 0 bases and J by 0 bases, with 9 bases left in between. The CDR3 consists of 14 residues. Germline V gene data show CDR1 as GTSNPN and CDR2 as SVGIG (reference sequence). The CDR3 nucleotides are TGTGCCTGGAGTGTAGGGGTCAGCTCCTACGAGCAGTACTTC. Its protein product is CAWSVGVSSYEQYF. The complete variable domain, with remaining parts taken from reference TRBV30 and TRBJ2-7, reads SQTIHQWPATLVQPVGSPLSLECTVEGTSNPNLYWYRQAAGRGLQLLFYSVGIGQISSEVPQNLSASRPQDRQFILSSKKLLLSDSGFYLCAWSVGVSSYEQYFGPGTRLTVT.

V gene TRBV14 combines with J gene TRBJ1-6, with a tentative D call TRBD1 (5 bases). The CDR3 runs to 15 residues. V was clipped by 4 bases and J by 7 bases, with 14 bases between them. Per germline, CDR1 SGHDN and CDR2 FVKESK. As DNA, the CDR3 is TGTGCCAGCAGCCCAGGGACCCTGAGAAATTCACCCCTCCACTTT. Its translation is CASSPGTLRNSPLHF.

The chain employs TRBV19 and TRBJ1-5; D is undetermined. Germline V gene lookup returns CDR1 LNHDA and CDR2 SQIVND (reference sequence). There are 17 residues in the CDR3. Trimming left V 7 bases short and J 7 bases short, with 26 bases between. In DNA, the CDR3 is TGTGCCAGTAAGCCATTTTGGATGGCCGCCGTTCCCCAGCCCCAGCATTTT. Its translation: CASKPFWMAAVPQPQHF.

This chain uses TRBV14 with TRBJ1-2; D gene ambiguous. Germline loops: CDR1 SGHDN, CDR2 FVKESK. The V gene lost 2 bases and the J gene lost 7 bases, with 14 bases spanning the gap. The CDR3 runs 14 residues. CDR3 bases: TGTGCCAGCAGCCAAATTGATGCGTTCGTTGGCTACACCTTC. Its translation is CASSQIDAFVGYTF.

This clonotype has just a few counts. The J gene is TRBJ2-1, the V gene TRBV25-1; 9 bases match TRBD1. Germline V gene sequence: CDR1 MGHDK, CDR2 SYGVNS. Germline trimming cut 2 bases from V and 0 bases from J; bases unmatched to any gene: 2. The CDR3 totals 16 residues. The CDR3: CASSERQGGSYNEQFF. In nucleotides, the CDR3 is TGTGCCAGCAGTGAAAGACAGGGGGGCTCCTACAATGAGCAGTTCTTC.

This chain connects TRBV20-1 to TRBJ1-3; D gene uncertain. The V gene lost 5 bases and the J gene lost 8 bases, with 13 bases spanning the gap. The CDR3 extends over 12 amino acids. Germline-derived CDR1 and CDR2 are DFQATT and SNEGSKA (reference sequence). CDR3 in DNA: TGCAGTGCTTTCTTCGAGGGTGACACCATATATTTT. Its translation: CSAFFEGDTIYF.

The V call is TRBV5-1, the J call TRBJ2-7; a possible D gene is TRBD2 (5 bases). Per germline, CDR1 SGHRS and CDR2 YFSETQ. The CDR3 runs 15 residues. Trimming took off 2 bases at V and 3 bases at J, with 15 bases between the two ends. The CDR3 nucleotides read TGCGCCAGCAGCTTAAGGCTAGCCCTGGACTACGAGCAGTACTTC. Translation gives CASSLRLALDYEQYF.